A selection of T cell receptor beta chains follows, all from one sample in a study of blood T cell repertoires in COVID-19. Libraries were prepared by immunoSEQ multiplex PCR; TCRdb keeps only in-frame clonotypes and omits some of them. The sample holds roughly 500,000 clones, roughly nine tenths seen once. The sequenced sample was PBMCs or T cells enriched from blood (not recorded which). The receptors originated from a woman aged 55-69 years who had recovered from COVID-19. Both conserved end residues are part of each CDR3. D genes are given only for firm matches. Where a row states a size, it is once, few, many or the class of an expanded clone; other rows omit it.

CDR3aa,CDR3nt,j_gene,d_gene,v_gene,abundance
CASSGQTGNTIYF,TGTGCCAGCAGTGGGCAGACTGGAAACACCATATATTTT,TRBJ1-3,-,TRBV2,-
CASSQSTVSGNTIYF,TGCGCCAGCAGCCAGTCGACAGTCTCTGGAAACACCATATATTTT,TRBJ1-3,-,TRBV4-1,-
CASSELGPGNTEAFF,TGTGCCAGCAGTGAACTGGGTCCGGGGAACACTGAAGCTTTCTTT,TRBJ1-1,-,TRBV6-1,-
CASSERLWTTHNYGYTF,TGTGCCAGCAGCGAACGCTTGTGGACAACCCATAACTATGGCTACACCTTC,TRBJ1-2,-,TRBV7-9,-
CASSPYQGPSNSPLHF,TGTGCCAGCTCACCATATCAGGGCCCTTCTAATTCACCCCTCCACTTT,TRBJ1-6,-,TRBV18,-
CASSLVADSGNTIYF,TGTGCCAGCAGCTTAGTCGCGGACTCTGGAAACACCATATATTTT,TRBJ1-3,-,TRBV7-2,-
CASSMWAGSSYNSPLHF,TGCGCCAGCTCCATGTGGGCAGGAAGCTCCTATAATTCACCCCTCCACTTT,TRBJ1-6,-,TRBV5-1,-
CASRQGLNTEAFF,TGTGCCAGCCGACAGGGGTTGAACACTGAAGCTTTCTTT,TRBJ1-1,TRBD1,TRBV2,-
CASSTGTGRNTIYF,TGTGCCAGCAGCACCGGGACAGGGCGAAACACCATATATTTT,TRBJ1-3,TRBD1,TRBV5-6,once
CASSMTSGYTDTQYF,TGTGCCAGCAGCATGACTAGCGGGTACACAGATACGCAGTATTTT,TRBJ2-3,TRBD2,TRBV28,-
CASSVAGGYTDTQYF,TGTGCCAGCAGCGTCGCGGGGGGCTACACAGATACGCAGTATTTT,TRBJ2-3,TRBD2,TRBV7-9,-
CASSLGQAWNEKLFF,TGTGCCAGCAGTTTAGGACAGGCGTGGAATGAAAAACTGTTTTTT,TRBJ1-4,TRBD1,TRBV27,-
CASSMGLAGGVQETQYF,TGTGCCAGTAGTATGGGACTAGCGGGGGGCGTCCAAGAGACCCAGTACTTC,TRBJ2-5,TRBD2,TRBV19,-
CASSRGQNTEAFF,TGTGCCAGCAGTCGTGGACAGAACACTGAAGCTTTCTTT,TRBJ1-1,-,TRBV12-3/TRBV12-4,-
CSVDDGGGRETQYF,TGCAGCGTTGATGACGGGGGGGGTAGGGAGACCCAGTACTTC,TRBJ2-5,TRBD2,TRBV29-1,-
CASSPDSSGANVLTF,TGTGCCAGCTCACCCGACAGCTCTGGGGCCAACGTCCTGACTTTC,TRBJ2-6,-,TRBV18,-
CASSPRQAGTGELFF,TGTGCCAGTAGTCCACGACAGGCAGGCACCGGGGAGCTGTTTTTT,TRBJ2-2,-,TRBV19,-
CASSLGLAGAMSTDTQYF,TGTGCCAGCAGCTTGGGACTAGCGGGGGCCATGAGCACAGATACGCAGTATTTT,TRBJ2-3,TRBD2,TRBV5-4,once
CASNVLGESATNEKLFF,TGTGCCAGTAATGTTCTAGGCGAATCCGCAACTAATGAAAAACTGTTTTTT,TRBJ1-4,-,TRBV28,-
CASSLGEGGANVLTF,TGTGCCAGCAGCTTAGGGGAGGGCGGGGCCAACGTCCTGACTTTC,TRBJ2-6,TRBD2,TRBV5-4,-
CAISESGAAHGYTF,TGTGCCATCAGTGAGTCAGGGGCCGCCCATGGCTACACCTTC,TRBJ1-2,-,TRBV10-3,-
CASSLVLFPDTQYF,TGTGCCAGCAGCTTGGTTCTATTTCCAGATACGCAGTATTTT,TRBJ2-3,-,TRBV5-8,-
CASSFFGLGGQGYEQYF,TGTGCCAGCAGCTTTTTTGGTTTAGGGGGACAGGGCTACGAGCAGTACTTC,TRBJ2-7,TRBD1,TRBV7-2,once
CAGSSGNGQGDTQYF,TGTGCCGGGTCTTCGGGGAACGGGCAAGGAGATACGCAGTATTTT,TRBJ2-3,-,TRBV19,-
CASSFGQGVGTEAFF,TGCGCCAGCAGCTTCGGACAGGGGGTTGGTACTGAAGCTTTCTTT,TRBJ1-1,TRBD1,TRBV5-1,-
CASSLAGRVLREKLFF,TGCGCCAGCAGCTTGGCCGGGCGGGTATTGAGAGAAAAACTGTTTTTT,TRBJ1-4,-,TRBV5-1,-
CSVGWELNEGYTF,TGCAGCGTTGGGTGGGAGCTCAACGAGGGCTACACCTTC,TRBJ1-2,-,TRBV29-1,-
CASSASGQHYEQYF,TGTGCCAGCAGTGCCTCTGGACAGCACTACGAGCAGTACTTC,TRBJ2-7,-,TRBV2,-
CASSTPGQGYNEQFF,TGTGCCAGCAGTACACCGGGACAGGGGTACAATGAGCAGTTCTTC,TRBJ2-1,TRBD1,TRBV27,-
CASSFRDRDSPLHF,TGTGCCAGCAGCTTCCGGGACAGGGATTCACCCCTCCACTTT,TRBJ1-6,TRBD1,TRBV5-6,-
CASRSGPNTEAFF,TGTGCCAGCAGATCAGGGCCGAACACTGAAGCTTTCTTT,TRBJ1-1,-,TRBV6-4,-
CASRETGNNSPLHF,TGTGCCAGCAGGGAAACAGGGAATAATTCACCCCTCCACTTT,TRBJ1-6,-,TRBV27,-
CASTLEGDTQYF,TGTGCCAGCACCCTAGAAGGCGATACGCAGTATTTT,TRBJ2-3,-,TRBV12-3/TRBV12-4,-
CASSWTGKTEAFF,TGCGCCAGCAGCTGGACAGGGAAGACTGAAGCTTTCTTT,TRBJ1-1,TRBD1,TRBV5-1,once
CASSLGTGALMNTEAFF,TGTGCCAGCAGCTTAGGGACAGGGGCACTTATGAACACTGAAGCTTTCTTT,TRBJ1-1,TRBD1,TRBV7-2,-
CASSTPGLAGSLAKNIQYF,TGTGCCAGCAGCACTCCGGGACTAGCAGGCTCCCTAGCCAAAAACATTCAGTACTTC,TRBJ2-4,TRBD2,TRBV7-4,-
CAISPGTGHGETQYF,TGTGCCATCAGCCCCGGGACAGGGCATGGAGAGACCCAGTACTTC,TRBJ2-5,TRBD1,TRBV10-3,-
CASSQTGTEAFF,TGTGCCAGCAGCCAGACGGGCACTGAAGCTTTCTTT,TRBJ1-1,-,TRBV11-2,-
CASMSGNNSPLHF,TGTGCCAGCATGTCAGGGAATAATTCACCCCTCCACTTT,TRBJ1-6,-,TRBV6-5,-
CASTPGGFSGNTIYF,TGTGCCAGCACCCCCGGGGGGTTCTCTGGAAACACCATATATTTT,TRBJ1-3,-,TRBV7-9,-
CASSPLQGVGSYEQYF,TGTGCCAGCAGTCCACTTCAGGGGGTAGGGTCCTACGAGCAGTACTTC,TRBJ2-7,TRBD1,TRBV2,once
CASSHFKGQGDQPQHF,TGTGCCAGCAGCCACTTCAAGGGACAGGGCGATCAGCCCCAGCATTTT,TRBJ1-5,TRBD1,TRBV9,once
CASSEEALAGVSSYEQYF,TGTGCCAGCAGCGAAGAGGCACTAGCGGGGGTGAGCTCCTACGAGCAGTACTTC,TRBJ2-7,TRBD2,TRBV6-1,-
CASSYRTGKNTEAFF,TGCGCCAGCAGCTACCGGACAGGGAAAAACACTGAAGCTTTCTTT,TRBJ1-1,TRBD1,TRBV5-1,-
CASSLGPGHLNQPQHF,TGTGCCAGCAGCTTGGGGCCGGGACACCTCAATCAGCCCCAGCATTTT,TRBJ1-5,-,TRBV5-6,-
CASKDRFSGNTIYF,TGTGCCAGTAAAGACAGGTTCTCTGGAAACACCATATATTTT,TRBJ1-3,-,TRBV19,-
CASSMPGGTTDTQYF,TGTGCCAGTAGTATGCCGGGGGGGACCACAGATACGCAGTATTTT,TRBJ2-3,TRBD2,TRBV19,-